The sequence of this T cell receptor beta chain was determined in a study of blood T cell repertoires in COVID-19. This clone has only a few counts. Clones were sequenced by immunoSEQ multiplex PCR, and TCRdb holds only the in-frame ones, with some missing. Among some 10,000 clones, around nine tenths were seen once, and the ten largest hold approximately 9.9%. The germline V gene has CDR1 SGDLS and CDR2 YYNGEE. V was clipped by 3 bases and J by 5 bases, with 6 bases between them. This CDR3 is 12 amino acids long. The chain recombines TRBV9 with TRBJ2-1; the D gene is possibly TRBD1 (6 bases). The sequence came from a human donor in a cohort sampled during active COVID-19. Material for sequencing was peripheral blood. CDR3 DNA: TGTGCCAGCAGCGAGGGGGACAATGAGCAGTTCTTC. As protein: CASSEGDNEQFF.